Listed below are T cell receptor beta chains from one sample, sequenced in a study of blood T cell repertoires in COVID-19. The data were produced by immunoSEQ multiplex PCR, yet TCRdb's version contains in-frame clones alone and is incomplete. The data show some 350,000 clones, 85% to 90% seen once. Sequencing input: peripheral blood. Receptors were obtained from a woman aged 50 to 60 with COVID-19, enrolled during active disease. Both conserved end residues are part of each CDR3. D genes are given only for firm matches. Size values are once, few and many counts, or a class for expanded clones, and some rows have none.

size	V	J	length	D	DNA	CDR3
NA	TRBV3-1/TRBV3-2	TRBJ2-2	20	TRBD2	TGTGCCAGCAGCCAAGGTCAATGGACTAGCGGGAGATCGAACACCGGGGAGCTGTTTTTT	CASSQGQWTSGRSNTGELFF
NA	TRBV7-3	TRBJ2-1	12	NA	TGTGCCAGCAGCTTAACAATCGGTGAGCAGTTCTTC	CASSLTIGEQFF
NA	TRBV29-1	TRBJ1-2	15	NA	TGCAGCGTTGGTGTTGGCAGGGGAATCAACTATGGCTACACCTTC	CSVGVGRGINYGYTF
NA	TRBV18	TRBJ1-4	16	NA	TGTGCCAGCTCAGCCGGACAGAAATCAACTAATGAAAAACTGTTTTTT	CASSAGQKSTNEKLFF
NA	TRBV7-9	TRBJ2-1	15	NA	TGTGCCAGCAGCTTAGGGCAAAGAAGATATAATGAGCAGTTCTTC	CASSLGQRRYNEQFF
NA	TRBV9	TRBJ2-5	15	NA	TGTGCCAGCAGCGTAGCAGGGGGGAGCTGGGAGACCCAGTACTTC	CASSVAGGSWETQYF
once	TRBV18	TRBJ1-5	15	TRBD1	TGTGCCAGCTCACCATTGGGACAGGGGGCTAAGCCCCAGCATTTT	CASSPLGQGAKPQHF
NA	TRBV5-8	TRBJ2-5	14	NA	TGTGCCAGCAGCTTGAAGAGAATTTCGCCCATAGGGGACTTC	CASSLKRISPIGDF
few	TRBV18	TRBJ1-1	12	NA	TGTGCCAGCTCTTTGACGGAGACTGAAGCTTTCTTT	CASSLTETEAFF
once	TRBV9	TRBJ2-3	16	TRBD1	TGTGCCAGCAGCGTAGCAGGGGACAGGGGCACAGATACGCAGTATTTT	CASSVAGDRGTDTQYF
NA	TRBV13	TRBJ2-5	14	TRBD1	TGTGCCAGCAGCCAAGGGACAGGGTTTGAGACCCAGTACTTC	CASSQGTGFETQYF
few	TRBV19	TRBJ1-1	14	TRBD1	TGTGCCAGTAGTCAGGGGGCAATGAACACTGAAGCTTTCTTT	CASSQGAMNTEAFF
NA	TRBV7-2	TRBJ2-5	13	NA	TGTGCCAGCAGCTTAGTATGGAGAGAGACCCAGTACTTC	CASSLVWRETQYF
NA	TRBV11-2	TRBJ2-3	15	NA	TGTGCCAGCAGCTTAGAGGGCTTCACCACAGATACGCAGTATTTT	CASSLEGFTTDTQYF
few	TRBV16	TRBJ1-1	17	NA	TGTGCCAGCAGCCAATCAATCAGACCGGGGGGAAGCACTGAAGCTTTCTTT	CASSQSIRPGGSTEAFF
NA	TRBV27	TRBJ2-2	15	TRBD1	TGTGCCAGCAGTTTGGGACAGGGCTACACCGGGGAGCTGTTTTTT	CASSLGQGYTGELFF
NA	TRBV18	TRBJ1-5	15	TRBD1	TGTGCCAGCTCAGCCTCGACAGGGGCGGAGGAGCCCCAGCATTTT	CASSASTGAEEPQHF
NA	TRBV12-5	TRBJ2-4	16	TRBD1	TGTGCTAGTGGTACGGGGACAGGGAGGCCGGAAAACATTCAGTACTTC	CASGTGTGRPENIQYF
NA	TRBV30	TRBJ2-3	12	NA	TGTGCCTGGAGCCGACACACAGATACGCAGTATTTT	CAWSRHTDTQYF
NA	TRBV9	TRBJ2-3	17	NA	TGTGCCAGCAGCACCCGCCTTGGGGGGAGGTCATTAGATACGCAGTATTTT	CASSTRLGGRSLDTQYF
NA	TRBV10-3	TRBJ2-7	13	NA	TGTGCCATCATGGTGGGAGGACGCTACGAGCAGTACTTC	CAIMVGGRYEQYF
NA	TRBV6-5	TRBJ1-2	14	NA	TGTGCCAGCAGTTACCCGACAGCTAACTATGGCTACACCTTC	CASSYPTANYGYTF
NA	TRBV2	TRBJ1-5	14	NA	TGTGCCAGCAGCACCACTTATAGCAATCAGCCCCAGCATTTT	CASSTTYSNQPQHF
NA	TRBV6-5	TRBJ1-2	14	NA	TGTGCCAGCAGCCCGACCGACAATTACTATGGCTACACCTTC	CASSPTDNYYGYTF